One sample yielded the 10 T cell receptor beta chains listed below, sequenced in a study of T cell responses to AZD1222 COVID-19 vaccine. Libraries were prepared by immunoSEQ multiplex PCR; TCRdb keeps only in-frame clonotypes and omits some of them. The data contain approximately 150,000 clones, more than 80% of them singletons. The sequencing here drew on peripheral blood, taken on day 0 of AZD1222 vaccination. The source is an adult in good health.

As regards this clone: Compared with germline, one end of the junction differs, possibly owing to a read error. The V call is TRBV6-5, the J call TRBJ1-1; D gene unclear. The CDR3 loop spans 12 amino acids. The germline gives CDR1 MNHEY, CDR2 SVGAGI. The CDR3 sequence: CASSPQAGGSRF. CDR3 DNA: TGTGCCAGCTCCCCTCAGGCAGGCGGGTCTCGATTT.

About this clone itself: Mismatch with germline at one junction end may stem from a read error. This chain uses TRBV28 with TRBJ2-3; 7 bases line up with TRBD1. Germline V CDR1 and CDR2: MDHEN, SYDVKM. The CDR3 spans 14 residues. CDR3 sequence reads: CASSRSSRQGASRF. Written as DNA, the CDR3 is TGTGCCAGCAGCCGATCGTCCCGACAGGGAGCCTCCCGTTTT.

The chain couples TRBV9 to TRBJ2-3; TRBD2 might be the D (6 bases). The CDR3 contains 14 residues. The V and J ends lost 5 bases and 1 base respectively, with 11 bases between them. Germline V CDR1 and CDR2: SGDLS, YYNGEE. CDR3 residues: CASSRWGGTDTQYF. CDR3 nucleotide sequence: TGTGCCAGCAGTCGGTGGGGGGGCACAGATACGCAGTATTTT.

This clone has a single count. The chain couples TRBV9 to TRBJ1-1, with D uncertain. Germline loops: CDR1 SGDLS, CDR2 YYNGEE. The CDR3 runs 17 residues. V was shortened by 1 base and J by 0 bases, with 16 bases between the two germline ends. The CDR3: CASSVTLPSAMNTEAFF. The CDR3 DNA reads TGTGCCAGCAGCGTAACTCTCCCGTCAGCAATGAACACTGAAGCTTTCTTT.

The chain's CDR3 is CASSHSRLQGTAGELFF. The CDR3 DNA reads TGTGCCAGCAGTCATTCTAGGCTACAGGGCACCGCCGGGGAGCTGTTTTTT. The J gene is TRBJ2-2, the V gene TRBV14; maybe TRBD1 (6 bases). This CDR3 is 17 amino acids long. Germline-derived CDR1 and CDR2 are SGHDN and FVKESK. V dropped 6 bases and J dropped 6 bases, with 23 bases sitting between them. The full variable domain, with the rest looked up from reference TRBV14 and TRBJ2-2, is EAGVTQFPSHSVIEKGQTVTLRCDPISGHDNLYWYRRVMGKEIKFLLHFVKESKQDESGMPNNRFLAERTGGTYSTLKVQPAELEDSGVYFCASSHSRLQGTAGELFFGEGSRLTVL.

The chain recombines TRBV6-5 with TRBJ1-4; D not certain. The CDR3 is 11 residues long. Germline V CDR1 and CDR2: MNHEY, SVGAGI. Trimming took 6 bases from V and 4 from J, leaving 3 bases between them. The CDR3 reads CASRGNEKLFF. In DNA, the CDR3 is TGTGCCAGCAGGGGTAATGAAAAACTGTTTTTT.

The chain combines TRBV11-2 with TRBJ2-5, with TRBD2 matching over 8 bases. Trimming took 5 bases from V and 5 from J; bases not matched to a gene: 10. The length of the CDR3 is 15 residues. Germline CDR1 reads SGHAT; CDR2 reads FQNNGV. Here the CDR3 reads CASSHPAGVVETQYF. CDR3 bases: TGTGCCAGCAGCCACCCAGCGGGAGTGGTGGAGACCCAGTACTTC.

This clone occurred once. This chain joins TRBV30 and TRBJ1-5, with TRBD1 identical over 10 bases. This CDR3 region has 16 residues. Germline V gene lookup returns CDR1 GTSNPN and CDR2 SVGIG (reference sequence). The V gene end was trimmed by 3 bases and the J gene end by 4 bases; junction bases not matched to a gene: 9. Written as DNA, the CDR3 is TGTGCCTGGAGACGGACGGACAGGGGGAAGAATCAGCCCCAGCATTTT. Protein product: CAWRRTDRGKNQPQHF.

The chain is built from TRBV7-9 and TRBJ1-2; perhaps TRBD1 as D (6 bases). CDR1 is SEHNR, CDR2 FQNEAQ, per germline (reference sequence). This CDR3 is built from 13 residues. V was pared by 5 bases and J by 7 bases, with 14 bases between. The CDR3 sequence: CASSLVRTAGYTF. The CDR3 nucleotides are TGTGCCAGCAGCCTCGTCCGGACAGCTGGCTACACCTTC.

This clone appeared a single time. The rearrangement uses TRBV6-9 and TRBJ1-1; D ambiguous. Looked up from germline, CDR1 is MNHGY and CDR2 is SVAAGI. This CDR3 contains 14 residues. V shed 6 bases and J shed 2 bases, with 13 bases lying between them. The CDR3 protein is CASRYRSLNTEAFF. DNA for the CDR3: TGTGCCAGCAGGTACCGGAGTCTTAACACTGAAGCTTTCTTT.